This TCR beta chain was obtained from a study of CD8 T cells in ankylosing spondylitis. TCRdb re-analysed the 5' RACE reads in MiXCR, keeping a single row per CDR3 protein. The data show 200,000 or so distinct CDR3 sequences, around 13% seen once. The CDR3 has 18 amino acids. V lost 2 bases, J lost 0 bases, and 17 bases lay in between. CDR1 is MNHEY and CDR2 is SVGAGI in the germline V gene. The chain couples TRBV6-5 to TRBJ1-3; TRBD1 might be the D (6 bases). The sequencing sample was made of blood, either unsorted or a sorted T cell fraction (not recorded which). This clonotype was sampled from a female donor with ankylosing spondylitis or in good health (not recorded which). The CDR3 DNA reads as TGTGCCAGCAGTTACCTGGGACAACTATCATCCTCTGGAAACACCATATATTTT. Translating gives CASSYLGQLSSSGNTIYF.